The next 8 T cell receptor beta chains were all read from a single sample in a study of OX40 agonist ivuxolimab in advanced cancers. Clones were read by immunoSEQ multiplex PCR, and TCRdb kept only the in-frame ones, dropping some. The sample lists more than 45,000 clones; roughly 88% were seen once. The sample was CD4+ or CD8+ T cells sorted from blood, taken in a trial of the OX40 agonist ivuxolimab. The receptors derive from an adult with an advanced solid tumor such as melanoma, head and neck, liver or kidney cancer.

The J gene is TRBJ1-2, the V gene TRBV5-1; 7 nucleotides agree with TRBD1. The germline gives CDR1 SGHRS, CDR2 YFSETQ. After removal of 1 base from V and 6 bases from J, the junction contained 9 bases not matched to a gene. CDR3 length equals 15 residues. Written as DNA, the CDR3 is TGCGCCAGCAGCTTGTCGTACTCAGGGGGTGATGGCTACACCTTC. This codes for CASSLSYSGGDGYTF.

The V and J genes are TRBV2 and TRBJ2-2; the D is unclear. This CDR3 is built from 12 residues. Germline CDR1 SNHLY, CDR2 FYNNEI. With 10 bases removed from V and 7 bases from J, the gap between germline ends came to 13 bases. CDR3 sequence (DNA): TGTGCCATTGGGATTCCCAGCGGGGAGCTGTTTTTT. It is translated as CAIGIPSGELFF.

This clone was observed a single time. As DNA, the CDR3 is TGTGCCAGCAGTTCCCCCTCGACTAGCTACGAGCAGTACTTC. Translation gives CASSSPSTSYEQYF. The chain is built from TRBV28 and TRBJ2-7; possibly TRBD2 for D (6 bases). Deletions cut 4 bases from V and 3 bases from J, with 13 bases between. Germline lookup yields CDR1 MDHEN and CDR2 SYDVKM. This CDR3 has 14 amino acids.

V and J are TRBV7-9 and TRBJ1-6, with TRBD1 as a possible D gene (6 bases). V was pared by 5 bases and J by 7 bases, with 9 bases between. CDR1 is SEHNR, CDR2 FQNEAQ, per germline (reference sequence). The CDR3 contains 13 residues. This chain's CDR3 is CASSVTGNSPLHF. In nucleotides, the CDR3 is TGTGCCAGCAGCGTTACAGGGAATTCACCCCTCCACTTT.

The chain links TRBV7-2 to TRBJ1-5, with D possibly TRBD1 on 5 matching bases. Germline values: CDR1 SGHTA, CDR2 FQGNSA. CDR3 length equals 12 residues. Trimming cost V 5 bases and J 10 bases, with 12 bases left between them. DNA of the CDR3: TGTGCCAGCAGCGAATACCAGGGTCCCCAGCATTTT. It yields the protein CASSEYQGPQHF.

By proportion, this clone is medium-sized. The chain is built from TRBV14 and TRBJ2-7, with D possibly TRBD1 on 5 matching bases. The germline gives CDR1 SGHDN, CDR2 FVKESK. This CDR3 has 12 residues. V lost 4 bases and J lost 6, with 10 bases in between. CDR3: CASSRQGVEQYF. As DNA, the CDR3 is TGTGCCAGCAGCCGGCAGGGTGTCGAGCAGTACTTC.

The chain links TRBV30 to TRBJ1-5; D call uncertain. With 0 bases removed from V and 0 bases from J, the gap between germline ends came to 9 bases. This CDR3 contains 15 residues. The germline V gene encodes CDR1 GTSNPN and CDR2 SVGIG (reference sequence). CDR3 sequence reads: CAWSVQLHSNQPQHF. CDR3 coding DNA: TGTGCCTGGAGTGTACAACTGCATAGCAATCAGCCCCAGCATTTT.

The J gene is TRBJ1-2, the V gene TRBV29-1, with 7 bases matching TRBD1. J was trimmed by 4 bases and V by 5 bases; bases with no gene match: 4. The CDR3 has 12 residues. Germline lookup yields CDR1 SQVTM and CDR2 ANQGSEA. The CDR3 is CSVTGTVYGYTF. CDR3 DNA sequence: TGCAGCGTTACCGGGACAGTCTATGGCTACACCTTC.